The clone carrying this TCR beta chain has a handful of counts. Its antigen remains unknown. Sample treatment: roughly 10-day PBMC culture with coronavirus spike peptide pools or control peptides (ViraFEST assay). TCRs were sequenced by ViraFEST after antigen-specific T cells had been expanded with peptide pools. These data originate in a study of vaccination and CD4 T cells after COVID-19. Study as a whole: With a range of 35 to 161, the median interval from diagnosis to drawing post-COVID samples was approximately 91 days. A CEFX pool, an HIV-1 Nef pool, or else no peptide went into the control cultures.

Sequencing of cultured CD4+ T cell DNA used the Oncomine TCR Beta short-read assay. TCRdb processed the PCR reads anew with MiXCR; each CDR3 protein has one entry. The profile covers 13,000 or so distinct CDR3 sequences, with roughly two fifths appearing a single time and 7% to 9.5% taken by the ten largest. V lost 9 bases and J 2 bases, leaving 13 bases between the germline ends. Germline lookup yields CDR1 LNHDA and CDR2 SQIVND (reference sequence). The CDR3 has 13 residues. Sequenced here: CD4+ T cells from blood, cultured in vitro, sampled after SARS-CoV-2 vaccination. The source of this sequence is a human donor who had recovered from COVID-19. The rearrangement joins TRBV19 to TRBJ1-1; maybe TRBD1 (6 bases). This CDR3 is CASSAGANTEAFF. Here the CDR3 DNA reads TGTGCCAGCAGCGCAGGGGCAAACACTGAAGCTTTCTTT.